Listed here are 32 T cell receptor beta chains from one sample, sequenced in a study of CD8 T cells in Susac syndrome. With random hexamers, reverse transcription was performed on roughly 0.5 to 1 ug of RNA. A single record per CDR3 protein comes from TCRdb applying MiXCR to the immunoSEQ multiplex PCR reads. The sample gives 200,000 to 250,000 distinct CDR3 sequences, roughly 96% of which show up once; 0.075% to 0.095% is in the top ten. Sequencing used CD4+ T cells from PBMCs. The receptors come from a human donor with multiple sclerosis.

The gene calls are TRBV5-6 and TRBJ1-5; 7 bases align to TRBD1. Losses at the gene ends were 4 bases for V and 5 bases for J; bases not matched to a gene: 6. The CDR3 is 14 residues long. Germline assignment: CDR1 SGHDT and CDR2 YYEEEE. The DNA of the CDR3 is TGTGCCAGCAGCCATGAGGGGGCAGATCAGCCCCAGCATTTT. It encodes CASSHEGADQPQHF.

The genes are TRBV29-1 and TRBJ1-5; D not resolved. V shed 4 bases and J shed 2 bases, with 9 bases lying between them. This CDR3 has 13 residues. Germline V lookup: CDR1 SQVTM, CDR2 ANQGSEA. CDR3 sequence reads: CSVVFRGNQPQHF. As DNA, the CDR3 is TGCAGCGTTGTTTTCCGAGGCAATCAGCCCCAGCATTTT.

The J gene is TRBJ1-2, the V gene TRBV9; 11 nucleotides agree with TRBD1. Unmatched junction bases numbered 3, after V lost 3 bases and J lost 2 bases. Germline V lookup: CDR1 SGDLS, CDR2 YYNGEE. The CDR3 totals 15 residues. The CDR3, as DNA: TGTGCCAGCAGCGCCGGGACAGGGGGAAACTATGGCTACACCTTC. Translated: CASSAGTGGNYGYTF.

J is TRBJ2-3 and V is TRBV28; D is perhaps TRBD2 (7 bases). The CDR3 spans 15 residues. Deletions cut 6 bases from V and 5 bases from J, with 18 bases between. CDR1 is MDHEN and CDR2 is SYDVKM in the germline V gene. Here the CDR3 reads CASRRGGTERDTQYF. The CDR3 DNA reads TGTGCCAGCAGAAGGGGGGGGACCGAACGAGATACGCAGTATTTT.

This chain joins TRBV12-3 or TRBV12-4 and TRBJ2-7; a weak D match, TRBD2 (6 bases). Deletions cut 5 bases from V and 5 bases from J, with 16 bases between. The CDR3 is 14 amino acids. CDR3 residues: CASSPEGFIHEQYF. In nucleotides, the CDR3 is TGTGCCAGCAGTCCGGAGGGGTTTATCCACGAGCAGTACTTC.

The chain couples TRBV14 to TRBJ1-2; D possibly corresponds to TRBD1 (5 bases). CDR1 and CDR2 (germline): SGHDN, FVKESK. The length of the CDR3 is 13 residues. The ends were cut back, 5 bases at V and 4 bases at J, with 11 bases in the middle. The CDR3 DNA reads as TGTGCCAGCAGCGAGGGGTTGGGCTATGGCTACACCTTC. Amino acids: CASSEGLGYGYTF.

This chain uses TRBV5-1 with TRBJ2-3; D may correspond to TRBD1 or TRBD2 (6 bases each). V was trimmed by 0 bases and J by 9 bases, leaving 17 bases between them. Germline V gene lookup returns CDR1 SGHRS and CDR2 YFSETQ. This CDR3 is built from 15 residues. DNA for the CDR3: TGCGCCAGCAGCTTGGAAGGAGTAGGGGGGCGGACGCAGTATTTT. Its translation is CASSLEGVGGRTQYF.

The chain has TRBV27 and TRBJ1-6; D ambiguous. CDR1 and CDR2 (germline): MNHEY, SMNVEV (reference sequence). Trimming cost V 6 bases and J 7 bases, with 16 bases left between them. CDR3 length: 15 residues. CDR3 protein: CASSSPHVGNSPLHF. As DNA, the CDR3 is TGTGCCAGCAGCTCACCTCATGTAGGAAATTCACCCCTCCACTTT.

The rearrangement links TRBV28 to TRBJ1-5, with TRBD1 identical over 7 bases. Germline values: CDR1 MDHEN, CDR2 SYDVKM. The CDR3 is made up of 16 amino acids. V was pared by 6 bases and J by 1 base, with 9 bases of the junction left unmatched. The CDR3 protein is CASRGYRGPSNQPQHF. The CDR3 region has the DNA TGTGCCAGCAGGGGCTATAGGGGGCCGAGCAATCAGCCCCAGCATTTT.

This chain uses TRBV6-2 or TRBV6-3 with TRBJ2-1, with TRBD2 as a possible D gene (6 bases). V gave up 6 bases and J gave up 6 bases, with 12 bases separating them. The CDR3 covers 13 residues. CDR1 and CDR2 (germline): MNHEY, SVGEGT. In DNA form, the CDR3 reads TGTGCCAGCAGATTGACTAGTGGCAATGAGCAGTTCTTC. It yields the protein CASRLTSGNEQFF.

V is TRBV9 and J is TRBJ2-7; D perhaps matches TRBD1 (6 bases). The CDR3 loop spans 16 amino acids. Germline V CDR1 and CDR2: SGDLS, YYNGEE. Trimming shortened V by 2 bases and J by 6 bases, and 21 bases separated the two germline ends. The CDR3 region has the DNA TGTGCCAGCAGCGTCTCAATTACGTTGGGGGCCGCCGAGCAGTACTTC. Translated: CASSVSITLGAAEQYF.

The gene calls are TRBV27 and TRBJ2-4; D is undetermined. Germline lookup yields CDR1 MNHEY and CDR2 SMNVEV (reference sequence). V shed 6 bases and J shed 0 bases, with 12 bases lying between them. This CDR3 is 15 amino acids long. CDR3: CASRSRGIAKNIQYF. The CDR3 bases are TGTGCCAGCAGAAGTAGAGGTATAGCCAAAAACATTCAGTACTTC.

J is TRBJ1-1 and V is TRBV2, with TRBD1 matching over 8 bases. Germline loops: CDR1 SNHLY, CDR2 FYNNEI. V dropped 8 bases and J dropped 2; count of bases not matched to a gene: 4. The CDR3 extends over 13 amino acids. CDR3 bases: TGTGCCAGCGGGACAGGAGGAAACACTGAAGCTTTCTTT. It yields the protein CASGTGGNTEAFF.

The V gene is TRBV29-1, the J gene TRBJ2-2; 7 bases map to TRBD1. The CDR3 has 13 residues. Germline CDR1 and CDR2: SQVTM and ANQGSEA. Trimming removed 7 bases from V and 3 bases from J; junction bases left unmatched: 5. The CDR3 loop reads CSGGQAYTGELFF. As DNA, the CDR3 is TGCAGCGGAGGACAGGCTTACACCGGGGAGCTGTTTTTT.

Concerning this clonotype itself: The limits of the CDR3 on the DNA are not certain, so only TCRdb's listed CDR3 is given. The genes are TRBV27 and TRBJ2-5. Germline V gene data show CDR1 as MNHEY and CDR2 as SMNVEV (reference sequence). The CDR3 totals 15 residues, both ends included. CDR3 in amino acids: CASSSSWVGQETQYF.

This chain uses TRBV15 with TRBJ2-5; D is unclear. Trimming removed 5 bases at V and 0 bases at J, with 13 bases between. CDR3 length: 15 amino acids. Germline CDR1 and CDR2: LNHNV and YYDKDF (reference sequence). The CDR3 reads CATSFDGTYQETQYF. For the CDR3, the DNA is TGTGCCACCAGCTTTGACGGCACCTACCAAGAGACCCAGTACTTC.

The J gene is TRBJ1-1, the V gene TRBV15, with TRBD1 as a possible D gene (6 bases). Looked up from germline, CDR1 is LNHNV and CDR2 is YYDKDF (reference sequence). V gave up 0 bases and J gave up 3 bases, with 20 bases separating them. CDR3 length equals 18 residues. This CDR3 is CATSRDPAAWGPDTEAFF. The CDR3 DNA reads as TGTGCCACCAGCAGAGATCCCGCGGCGTGGGGGCCGGACACTGAAGCTTTCTTT.

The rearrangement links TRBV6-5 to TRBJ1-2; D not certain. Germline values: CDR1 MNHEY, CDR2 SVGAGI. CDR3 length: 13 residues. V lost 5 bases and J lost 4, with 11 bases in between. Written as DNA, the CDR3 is TGTGCCAGCAGTGCCACGCCAGGCTATGGCTACACCTTC. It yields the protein CASSATPGYGYTF.

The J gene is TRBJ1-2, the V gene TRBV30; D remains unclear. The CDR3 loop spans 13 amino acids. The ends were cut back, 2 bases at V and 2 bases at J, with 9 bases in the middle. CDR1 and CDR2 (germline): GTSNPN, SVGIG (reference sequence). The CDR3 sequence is CAWSSDWNYGYTF. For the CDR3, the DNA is TGTGCCTGGAGTTCCGACTGGAACTATGGCTACACCTTC.

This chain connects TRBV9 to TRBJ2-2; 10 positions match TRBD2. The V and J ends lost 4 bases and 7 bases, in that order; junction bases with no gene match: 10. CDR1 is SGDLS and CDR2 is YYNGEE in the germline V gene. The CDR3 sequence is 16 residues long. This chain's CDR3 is CASSSRPSGSVGELFF. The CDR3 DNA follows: TGTGCCAGCAGCTCTCGTCCTAGCGGGAGTGTCGGGGAGCTGTTTTTT.

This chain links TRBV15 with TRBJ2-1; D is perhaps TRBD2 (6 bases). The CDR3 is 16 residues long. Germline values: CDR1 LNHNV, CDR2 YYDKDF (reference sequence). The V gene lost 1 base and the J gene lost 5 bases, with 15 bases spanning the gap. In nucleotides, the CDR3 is TGTGCCACCAGCAGAGGCCCTAGCGCCGGGGACAATGAGCAGTTCTTC. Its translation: CATSRGPSAGDNEQFF.

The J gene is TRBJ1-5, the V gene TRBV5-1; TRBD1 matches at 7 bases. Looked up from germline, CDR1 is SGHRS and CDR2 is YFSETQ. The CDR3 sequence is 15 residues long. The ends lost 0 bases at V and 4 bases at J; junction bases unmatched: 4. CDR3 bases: TGCGCCAGCAGCTTGGCAGGGACAGAGAATCAGCCCCAGCATTTT. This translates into CASSLAGTENQPQHF.

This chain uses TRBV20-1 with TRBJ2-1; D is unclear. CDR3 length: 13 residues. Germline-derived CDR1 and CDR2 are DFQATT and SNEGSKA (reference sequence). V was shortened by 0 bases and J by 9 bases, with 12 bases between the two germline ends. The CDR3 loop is CSARDDPYGEQFF. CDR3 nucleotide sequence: TGCAGTGCTAGAGATGACCCTTATGGTGAGCAGTTCTTC.

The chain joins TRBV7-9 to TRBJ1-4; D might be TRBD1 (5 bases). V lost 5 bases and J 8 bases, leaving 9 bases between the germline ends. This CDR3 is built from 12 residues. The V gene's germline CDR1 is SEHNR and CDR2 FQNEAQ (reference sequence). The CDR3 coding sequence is TGTGCCAGCAGCCCTCAGGGCGAAAAACTGTTTTTT. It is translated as CASSPQGEKLFF.

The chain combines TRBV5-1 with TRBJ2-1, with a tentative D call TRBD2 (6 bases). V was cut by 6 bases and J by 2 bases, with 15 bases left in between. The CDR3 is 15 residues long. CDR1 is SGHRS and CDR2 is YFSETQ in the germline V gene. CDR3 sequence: CASIPLAGTYNEQFF. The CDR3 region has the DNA TGCGCCAGCATACCGTTGGCGGGGACCTACAATGAGCAGTTCTTC.

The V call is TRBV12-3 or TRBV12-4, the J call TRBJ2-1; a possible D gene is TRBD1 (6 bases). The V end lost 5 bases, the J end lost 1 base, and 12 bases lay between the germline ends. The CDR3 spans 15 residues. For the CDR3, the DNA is TGTGCCAGCAGTCTAGACAGGTTATCCTACAATGAGCAGTTCTTC. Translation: CASSLDRLSYNEQFF.

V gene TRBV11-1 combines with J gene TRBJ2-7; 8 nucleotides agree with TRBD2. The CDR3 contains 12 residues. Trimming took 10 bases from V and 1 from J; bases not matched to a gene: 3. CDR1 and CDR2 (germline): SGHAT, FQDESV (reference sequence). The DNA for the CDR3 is TGTGCCACTGGGACTAGTTCCTACGAGCAGTACTTC. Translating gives CATGTSSYEQYF.

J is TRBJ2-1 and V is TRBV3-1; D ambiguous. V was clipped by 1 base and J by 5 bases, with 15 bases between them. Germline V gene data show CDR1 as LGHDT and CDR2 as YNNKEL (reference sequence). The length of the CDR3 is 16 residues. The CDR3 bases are TGTGCCAGCAGCCAAGTACCCCCGGGCAGTAACAATGAGCAGTTCTTC. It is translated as CASSQVPPGSNNEQFF.

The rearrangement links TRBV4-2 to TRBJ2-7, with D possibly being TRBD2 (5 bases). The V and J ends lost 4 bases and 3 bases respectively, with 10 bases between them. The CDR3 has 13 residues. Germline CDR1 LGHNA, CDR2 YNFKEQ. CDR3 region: CASSPYEGYEQYF. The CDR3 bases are TGTGCCAGCAGCCCATATGAGGGCTACGAGCAGTACTTC.

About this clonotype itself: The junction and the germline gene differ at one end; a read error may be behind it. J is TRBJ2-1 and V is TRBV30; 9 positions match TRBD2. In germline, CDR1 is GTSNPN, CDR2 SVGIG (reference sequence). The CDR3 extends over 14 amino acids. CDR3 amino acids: CAWSRDGVAGATVF. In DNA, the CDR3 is TGTGCCTGGAGCAGAGACGGGGTAGCGGGAGCCACGGTCTTC.

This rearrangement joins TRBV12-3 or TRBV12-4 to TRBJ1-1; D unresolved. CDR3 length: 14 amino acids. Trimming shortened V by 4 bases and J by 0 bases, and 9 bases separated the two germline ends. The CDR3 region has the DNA TGTGCCAGCAGTTCTTCCGGTTTGAACACTGAAGCTTTCTTT. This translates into CASSSSGLNTEAFF.

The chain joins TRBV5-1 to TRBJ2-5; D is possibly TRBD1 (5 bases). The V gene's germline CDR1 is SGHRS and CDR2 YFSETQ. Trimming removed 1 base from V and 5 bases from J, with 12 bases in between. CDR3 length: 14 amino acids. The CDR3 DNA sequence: TGCGCCAGCAGCTTGAGGCAGGGCCGGGAGACCCAGTACTTC. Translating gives CASSLRQGRETQYF.